These 23 T cell receptor beta chains share one sample of origin, sequenced in a study of T cell changes during pregnancy in multiple sclerosis. Libraries were prepared by immunoSEQ multiplex PCR; TCRdb keeps only in-frame clonotypes and omits some of them. The repertoire includes 40,000 to 60,000 clones, approximately 92% of them detected once, and 0.7% to 0.9% sits in the top ten. The sample was CD4+ T cells from peripheral blood mononuclear cells, taken in the third trimester of pregnancy. The receptors derive from a female donor with multiple sclerosis, enrolled in a pregnancy study.

This chain links TRBV30 with TRBJ1-4; D ambiguous. V was cut by 3 bases and J by 8 bases, with 13 bases left in between. The CDR3 sequence is 13 residues long. Per germline, CDR1 GTSNPN and CDR2 SVGIG (reference sequence). Written as DNA, the CDR3 is TGTGCCTGGAGCCGGCAGGCATCCGAAAAACTGTTTTTT. It yields the protein CAWSRQASEKLFF.

V usage is TRBV2 and J usage is TRBJ1-6; D not certain. Germline assignment: CDR1 SNHLY and CDR2 FYNNEI. V dropped 6 bases and J dropped 7 bases, with 16 bases sitting between them. This CDR3 has 15 residues. The CDR3 DNA sequence: TGTGCCAGCAGATTTGACATAAACACGAATTCACCCCTCCACTTT. It encodes CASRFDINTNSPLHF.

In its sample, this clone was seen a few times. This chain connects TRBV6-1 to TRBJ2-3; perhaps TRBD2 as D (7 bases). Germline V CDR1 and CDR2: MNHNS, SASEGT. V shed 7 bases and J shed 5 bases, with 16 bases lying between them. The CDR3 extends over 14 amino acids. The CDR3 coding sequence is TGTGCCAGCATTGGGGGGGGGCCGAAAGATACGCAGTATTTT. This sequence encodes CASIGGGPKDTQYF.

The chain employs TRBV27 and TRBJ1-1, with D tentatively TRBD1 (5 bases). The CDR3 is 16 amino acids. V lost 0 bases and J lost 1, with 12 bases in between. CDR1 MNHEY and CDR2 SMNVEV come from the germline V gene (reference sequence). The CDR3: CASSLSGGRANTEAFF. The CDR3 bases are TGTGCCAGCAGTTTATCGGGTGGCAGGGCGAACACTGAAGCTTTCTTT.

The V gene is TRBV19, the J gene TRBJ2-3; 8 positions agree with TRBD2. Germline trimming cut 1 base from V and 6 bases from J; bases unmatched to any gene: 6. CDR3 size: 15 residues. The germline V gene has CDR1 LNHDA and CDR2 SQIVND (reference sequence). This CDR3 is CASSIVGGALDTQYF. CDR3 bases: TGTGCCAGTAGTATAGTCGGGGGGGCATTGGATACGCAGTATTTT.

This clone was detected only once. The DNA of the CDR3 is TGTGCCAGCACCTATATACCTGGAAACACCATATATTTT. Its translation: CASTYIPGNTIYF. This sequence joins TRBV6-4 and TRBJ1-3; D ambiguous. Looked up from germline, CDR1 is MRHNA and CDR2 is SNTAGT. CDR3 length: 13 residues. With 7 bases removed from V and 2 bases from J, the gap between germline ends came to 9 bases.

The V call is TRBV29-1, the J call TRBJ1-3; perhaps TRBD1 as D (6 bases). V lost 1 base and J lost 9, with 13 bases in between. Germline V gene lookup returns CDR1 SQVTM and CDR2 ANQGSEA. The CDR3 length is 13 residues. The CDR3 here is CSVEVGEGGTIYF. CDR3 nucleotides: TGCAGCGTTGAAGTTGGGGAGGGGGGCACCATATATTTT.

V gene TRBV5-3 combines with J gene TRBJ2-3, with 12 nucleotides matching TRBD2. TRBV5-3 is labeled an ORF, and its function is uncertain. This CDR3 spans 17 amino acids. V lost 2 bases to trimming and J lost 2 bases; unmatched junction nucleotides: 6. The CDR3 loop is CARSLKGLAGPTDTQYF. DNA for the CDR3: TGTGCCAGAAGCTTAAAGGGACTAGCGGGCCCCACAGATACGCAGTATTTT.

The genes are TRBV11-1 and TRBJ1-3; possibly TRBD1 for D (6 bases). Germline V gene data show CDR1 as SGHAT and CDR2 as FQDESV (reference sequence). The V end lost 3 bases, the J end lost 4 bases, and 13 bases lay between the germline ends. There are 15 residues in the CDR3. The CDR3 here is CASSFGSGQGNTIYF. CDR3 DNA sequence: TGTGCCAGCAGCTTTGGATCGGGACAAGGAAACACCATATATTTT.

CDR3 DNA sequence: TGTGCCAGCTCACCACCGAACAGGGGAGAGACCCAGTACTTC. This translates into CASSPPNRGETQYF. The rearrangement uses TRBV18 and TRBJ2-5; 7 bases are a match to TRBD1. V was clipped by 0 bases and J by 4 bases; unmatched bases: 2. This CDR3 has 14 amino acids. Germline CDR1 reads KGHSH; CDR2 reads LQKENI.

This clone was counted a single time. The gene calls are TRBV5-3 and TRBJ1-3, with 9 bases matching TRBD1. TRBV5-3 is flagged as an ORF with uncertain function. This CDR3 is built from 15 residues. V lost 4 bases, J lost 2 bases, and 4 bases stayed unmatched. The CDR3, as DNA: TGTGCCAGAAGCCTTTACAGGGGGCCTGGAAACACCATATATTTT. The encoded protein is CARSLYRGPGNTIYF.

The chain has TRBV18 and TRBJ1-1, with 8 bases aligning to TRBD1. There are 13 residues in the CDR3. Germline V gene sequence: CDR1 KGHSH, CDR2 LQKENI. V gave up 3 bases and J gave up 3 bases; unmatched junction bases: 0. The DNA of the CDR3 is TGTGCCAGCTCACCGGACAGGGACACTGAAGCTTTCTTT. Translation gives CASSPDRDTEAFF. The variable domain in full, with the rest retrieved from reference TRBV18 and TRBJ1-1, is NAGVMQNPRHLVRRRGQEARLRCSPMKGHSHVYWYRQLPEEGLKFMVYLQKENIIDESGMPKERFSAEFPKEGPSILRIQQVVRGDSAAYFCASSPDRDTEAFFGQGTRLTVV.

Here the CDR3 reads CASSGLAASTDTQYF. The CDR3 nucleotides read TGTGCCAGCTCGGGACTAGCCGCGAGCACAGATACGCAGTATTTT. This sequence joins TRBV18 and TRBJ2-3; TRBD2 matches at 9 bases. The CDR3 totals 15 residues. V lost 6 bases, J lost 0 bases, and 4 bases stayed unmatched. The V gene's germline CDR1 is KGHSH and CDR2 LQKENI.

The V call is TRBV12-5, the J call TRBJ2-3, with TRBD1 identical over 7 bases. The V segment lost 3 bases and the J segment 6 bases; nucleotides outside the gene matches: 3. The CDR3 is made up of 13 amino acids. CDR1 and CDR2 from the germline V gene are LGHNT and FRNRAP. The CDR3 sequence: CASGFFRGDTQYF. The DNA for the CDR3 is TGTGCTAGTGGTTTCTTCAGGGGGGATACGCAGTATTTT.

This clone was counted a single time. The J gene is TRBJ1-1, the V gene TRBV9; D unclear. The CDR3 runs 16 residues. The V end lost 4 bases, the J end lost 0 bases, and 16 bases lay between the germline ends. In germline, CDR1 is SGDLS, CDR2 YYNGEE. This chain's CDR3 is CASSPQNLLLNTEAFF. The CDR3 DNA sequence: TGTGCCAGCAGCCCCCAGAATTTGCTGCTGAACACTGAAGCTTTCTTT.

This rearrangement joins TRBV7-3 to TRBJ1-1, with a tentative D call TRBD1 (5 bases). Germline V gene sequence: CDR1 SGHTA, CDR2 FQGTGA. CDR3 length equals 15 residues. V lost 2 bases to trimming and J lost 0 bases, with 10 bases between them. The CDR3, as DNA: TGTGCCAGCAGCTTATTGGCAGGGATGAACACTGAAGCTTTCTTT. It specifies CASSLLAGMNTEAFF.

The chain couples TRBV6-1 to TRBJ2-1, with a possible D match to TRBD2 (5 bases). The CDR3 loop spans 15 amino acids. CDR1 is MNHNS and CDR2 is SASEGT in the germline V gene. The V end lost 6 bases, the J end lost 8 bases, and 20 bases lay between the germline ends. CDR3 bases: TGTGCCAGCAGAACTTCGCCGGCAGGAGGCTATGAGCAGTTCTTC. This codes for CASRTSPAGGYEQFF.

The chain is built from TRBV6-5 and TRBJ1-2, with 12 bases aligning to TRBD1. V shed 8 bases and J 6 bases; nucleotides not matched to a gene: 10. Per germline, CDR1 MNHEY and CDR2 SVGAGI. This CDR3 has 15 residues. The DNA of the CDR3 is TGTGCCAGCTCGCCGGGACAGGGGGCAAGGGATGGCTACACCTTC. Translation gives CASSPGQGARDGYTF.

V is TRBV5-6 and J is TRBJ1-4; 8 bases line up with TRBD1. This CDR3 region has 15 residues. Trimming at V came to 6 bases and at J to 8 bases, leaving 12 bases not matched to a gene. Germline V lookup: CDR1 SGHDT, CDR2 YYEEEE. DNA of the CDR3: TGTGCCAGCACCACTCGCAGGGGGCGAAGGGAAAAACTGTTTTTT. Protein: CASTTRRGRREKLFF. Using reference TRBV5-6 and TRBJ1-4 for the parts outside the CDR3, the full variable domain is DAGVTQSPTHLIKTRGQQVTLRCSPKSGHDTVSWYQQALGQGPQFIFQYYEEEERQRGNFPDRFSGHQFPNYSSELNVNALLLGDSALYLCASTTRRGRREKLFFGSGTQLSVL.

V and J are TRBV27 and TRBJ2-5, with no clear D. The CDR3 runs 13 residues. CDR1 is MNHEY and CDR2 is SMNVEV in the germline V gene (reference sequence). V lost 5 bases and J lost 4, with 11 bases in between. CDR3 loop: CASSPRNRETQYF. The CDR3 DNA reads as TGTGCCAGCAGTCCCCGTAATCGAGAGACCCAGTACTTC.

The chain is built from TRBV18 and TRBJ1-4; D remains unclear. CDR1 and CDR2 (germline): KGHSH, LQKENI. The CDR3 runs to 13 residues. V gave up 1 base and J gave up 10 bases, with 10 bases separating them. CDR3 residues: CASSPQPFGKLFF. CDR3 bases: TGTGCCAGCTCACCACAGCCCTTCGGAAAACTGTTTTTT.

The genes are TRBV2 and TRBJ1-2, with 12 bases that match TRBD1. The CDR3 is 15 amino acids. V lost 6 bases to trimming and J lost 7 bases; unmatched junction nucleotides: 9. CDR1 is SNHLY and CDR2 is FYNNEI in the germline V gene. As DNA, the CDR3 is TGTGCCAGCAGCGATCGGGACAGGGGGCGAGGTGGCTACACCTTC. Protein sequence: CASSDRDRGRGGYTF.

This clone was seen just once. The chain uses TRBV7-8 and TRBJ2-7, with D tentatively TRBD2 (6 bases). The CDR3 is 18 residues long. The germline V and J ends were trimmed by 0 bases and 2 bases, with 20 bases remaining between them. The germline V gene has CDR1 SGHVS and CDR2 FQNEAQ. This CDR3 reads CASSLAHVGGSDPYEQYF. As DNA, the CDR3 is TGTGCCAGCAGCTTAGCGCATGTGGGAGGTAGTGATCCCTACGAGCAGTACTTC.